The 19 T cell receptor beta chains given below trace back to one sample, sequenced in a study of shared clonotypes between healthy human individuals. Naive CD8 cells lacked CD45RO, underwent positive selection for CCR7 and left out terminally differentiated effector memory CD45RA+ cells. The data were produced by immunoSEQ multiplex PCR, yet TCRdb's version contains in-frame clones alone and is incomplete. The sample includes around 1,900,000 clones, roughly 95% of them seen just once. Sequences were obtained from naive CD8+ T cells from PBMCs. The source of these receptors is a man in his late teens or twenties in good health. Some clones in this sample may be carry-over from other donors' samples.

The chain recombines TRBV27 with TRBJ2-7; D is ambiguous. The CDR3 totals 13 residues. CDR1 is MNHEY, CDR2 SMNVEV, per germline (reference sequence). The V end lost 2 bases, the J end lost 6 bases, and 11 bases lay between the germline ends. The CDR3 reads CASSLSPRREQYF. CDR3 nucleotides: TGTGCCAGCAGTTTAAGTCCCCGGCGCGAGCAGTACTTC.

The chain links TRBV25-1 to TRBJ2-1; D is perhaps TRBD2 (5 bases). V lost 6 bases, J lost 0 bases, and 12 bases lay in between. The length of the CDR3 is 15 residues. The germline CDR1 and CDR2 sequences are MGHDK and SYGVNS. CDR3 nucleotide sequence: TGTGCCAGCAGCCGAGACTACCTCTCCTACAATGAGCAGTTCTTC. This encodes CASSRDYLSYNEQFF. Complete variable domain (other parts from reference TRBV25-1 and TRBJ2-1): EADIYQTPRYLVIGTGKKITLECSQTMGHDKMYWYQQDPGMELHLIHYSYGVNSTEKGDLSSESTVSRIRTEHFPLTLESARPSHTSQYLCASSRDYLSYNEQFFGPGTRLTVL.

The chain couples TRBV4-1 to TRBJ2-5; D assignment may be TRBD1 or TRBD2 (5 bases each). The ends were cut back, 4 bases at V and 3 bases at J, with 9 bases in the middle. Germline values: CDR1 MGHRA, CDR2 YSYEKL. This CDR3 comprises 13 residues. CDR3 region: CASSRGTEETQYF. In DNA, the CDR3 is TGCGCCAGCAGCCGTGGGACGGAAGAGACCCAGTACTTC.

The chain uses TRBV15 and TRBJ1-4; 10 bases are a match to TRBD1. V trimming: 4 bases; J trimming: 2 bases; junction bases outside the gene matches: 10. Per the germline V gene, CDR1 is LNHNV and CDR2 is YYDKDF (reference sequence). This CDR3 is built from 18 residues. CDR3 DNA sequence: TGTGCCACCAGCATAGGCCCGGGACAGGGGATCACTAATGAAAAACTGTTTTTT. It yields the protein CATSIGPGQGITNEKLFF.

This chain links TRBV28 with TRBJ2-5, with 8 nucleotides matching TRBD2. CDR3 size: 18 residues. The junction had 15 bases not matched to a gene; V was cut back by 1 base and J by 5 bases. Germline V gene sequence: CDR1 MDHEN, CDR2 SYDVKM. This CDR3 is CASSLSGGGTSLGETQYF. Here the CDR3 DNA reads TGTGCCAGCAGTTTATCCGGGGGGGGGACCTCCTTAGGGGAGACCCAGTACTTC.

This chain joins TRBV27 and TRBJ2-3, with D possibly being TRBD1 (5 bases). Trimming took 4 bases from V and 2 from J, leaving 10 bases between them. Germline loops: CDR1 MNHEY, CDR2 SMNVEV (reference sequence). The CDR3 sequence is 14 residues long. The CDR3 spells CASSSLTVTDTQYF. Here the CDR3 DNA reads TGTGCCAGCAGTTCCCTGACAGTCACAGATACGCAGTATTTT.

The V gene is TRBV7-2, the J gene TRBJ2-7; 9 nucleotides align to TRBD1. Trimming removed 5 bases from V and 4 bases from J; junction bases left unmatched: 9. Per the germline V gene, CDR1 is SGHTA and CDR2 is FQGNSA. The CDR3 contains 15 residues. This CDR3 is CASSVHPDRGYEQYF. In DNA, the CDR3 is TGTGCCAGCAGCGTCCATCCGGACAGGGGATACGAGCAGTACTTC.

CDR3 in amino acids: CASSYSMSLAKNIQYF. In DNA, the CDR3 is TGTGCCAGCAGTTACTCCATGTCCCTAGCCAAAAACATTCAGTACTTC. The chain uses TRBV6-5 and TRBJ2-4; D unclear. V gave up 0 bases and J gave up 0 bases, with 9 bases separating them. The CDR3 is made up of 16 amino acids. In germline, CDR1 is MNHEY, CDR2 SVGAGI.

J is TRBJ1-1 and V is TRBV7-8; TRBD1 might be the D (5 bases). This CDR3 is built from 17 residues. Germline lookup yields CDR1 SGHVS and CDR2 FQNEAQ. V was shortened by 5 bases and J by 1 base, with 20 bases between the two germline ends. The CDR3 DNA sequence: TGTGCCAGCAGCCTAGAACTTCCCGGGACGGCGAACACTGAAGCTTTCTTT. Its protein is CASSLELPGTANTEAFF.

This clone has just one count. V is TRBV28 and J is TRBJ1-4, with D perhaps matching TRBD1 (5 bases). The CDR3 is 16 amino acids. Germline-derived CDR1 and CDR2 are MDHEN and SYDVKM. Trimming stripped 6 bases from V and 7 bases from J, with 21 bases between. In DNA, the CDR3 is TGTGCCAGCAGCCCCGTTTTGGCGCAGGGAAGTGAAAAACTGTTTTTT. It translates to CASSPVLAQGSEKLFF.

CDR3 coding DNA: TGCGCCAGCAGCCAAAGAGAACTAGCGGGAGGCTACGAGCAGTACTTC. This sequence encodes CASSQRELAGGYEQYF. This chain connects TRBV4-1 to TRBJ2-7, with 12 bases that match TRBD2. V gave up 2 bases and J gave up 3 bases; unmatched junction bases: 5. Germline V CDR1 and CDR2: MGHRA, YSYEKL. The CDR3 totals 16 residues.

The count of this clone is one. The J gene is TRBJ2-7, the V gene TRBV25-1, with 8 bases matching TRBD1. Germline trimming cut 4 bases from V and 5 bases from J; bases unmatched to any gene: 7. Looked up from germline, CDR1 is MGHDK and CDR2 is SYGVNS. The CDR3 has 14 amino acids. CDR3 sequence reads: CASSAGTGGNEQYF. Here the CDR3 DNA reads TGTGCCAGCAGTGCCGGGACAGGAGGCAACGAGCAGTACTTC.

Only one count was recorded for this clone. DNA for the CDR3: TGTGCCAGCAGCCATACCTTTTGGGACAGGGGGGACTATGGCTACACCTTC. As protein: CASSHTFWDRGDYGYTF. The genes are TRBV27 and TRBJ1-2, with 11 positions matching TRBD1. The CDR3 consists of 17 residues. Germline CDR1 and CDR2: MNHEY and SMNVEV (reference sequence). After removal of 6 bases from V and 3 bases from J, the junction contained 12 bases not matched to a gene.

The chain uses TRBV7-8 and TRBJ1-3, with D tentatively TRBD1 (5 bases). The V gene lost 4 bases and the J gene lost 2 bases, with 9 bases spanning the gap. CDR1 is SGHVS and CDR2 is FQNEAQ in the germline V gene. The CDR3 covers 14 residues. CDR3 in amino acids: CASSSTVTGNTIYF. CDR3 DNA: TGTGCCAGCAGCTCGACAGTCACTGGAAACACCATATATTTT.

This chain links TRBV9 with TRBJ2-2, with D possibly TRBD2 on 5 matching bases. Germline V gives CDR1 SGDLS, CDR2 YYNGEE. The V end was cut by 1 base, the J end by 2 bases, with 12 bases between. The CDR3 runs to 16 residues. In DNA, the CDR3 is TGTGCCAGCAGCGTATTTTCGCGGGTAAACACCGGGGAGCTGTTTTTT. Translated, it gives CASSVFSRVNTGELFF. The full variable domain, with the rest looked up from reference TRBV9 and TRBJ2-2, is DSGVTQTPKHLITATGQRVTLRCSPRSGDLSVYWYQQSLDQGLQFLIQYYNGEERAKGNILERFSAQQFPDLHSELNLSSLELGDSALYFCASSVFSRVNTGELFFGEGSRLTVL.

The genes are TRBV4-3 and TRBJ2-2; either TRBD1 or TRBD2 may supply D (5 bases each). Trimming shortened V by 7 bases and J by 1 base, and 13 bases separated the two germline ends. CDR1 and CDR2 from the germline V gene are LGHNA and YSLEER. CDR3 length equals 15 residues. This CDR3 is CASTEGRMNTGELFF. CDR3 sequence (DNA): TGCGCCAGCACCGAGGGACGAATGAACACCGGGGAGCTGTTTTTT.

The chain combines TRBV7-9 with TRBJ1-1; D uncertain. Germline values: CDR1 SEHNR, CDR2 FQNEAQ (reference sequence). The CDR3 contains 13 residues. V lost 8 bases, J lost 0 bases, and 10 bases lay in between. The CDR3 here is CASGEKLNTEAFF. CDR3 in DNA: TGTGCCAGCGGGGAAAAGTTGAACACTGAAGCTTTCTTT.

The genes are TRBV11-2 and TRBJ2-1, with 9 bases matching TRBD1. The CDR3 is 17 residues long. With 5 bases clipped from V and 4 bases from J, the junction kept 12 bases outside the gene matches. Germline CDR1 reads SGHAT; CDR2 reads FQNNGV. The CDR3 DNA reads TGTGCCAGCAGCGGCCAACAGGGGGCCCAAGGTTACAATGAGCAGTTCTTC. Translated, it gives CASSGQQGAQGYNEQFF.

This chain joins TRBV7-9 and TRBJ2-1; a weak D match, TRBD2 (6 bases). The V gene's germline CDR1 is SEHNR and CDR2 FQNEAQ (reference sequence). This CDR3 contains 12 residues. V lost 10 bases, J lost 9 bases, and 16 bases lay in between. The CDR3 nucleotides read TGTGCCAAAGAAGTTTGGGGAGGTGAGCAGTTCTTC. Translating gives CAKEVWGGEQFF. Complete variable domain (other parts from reference TRBV7-9 and TRBJ2-1): DTGVSQNPRHKITKRGQNVTFRCDPISEHNRLYWYRQTLGQGPEFLTYFQNEAQLEKSRLLSDRFSAERPKGSFSTLEIQRTEQGDSAMYLCAKEVWGGEQFFGPGTRLTVL.